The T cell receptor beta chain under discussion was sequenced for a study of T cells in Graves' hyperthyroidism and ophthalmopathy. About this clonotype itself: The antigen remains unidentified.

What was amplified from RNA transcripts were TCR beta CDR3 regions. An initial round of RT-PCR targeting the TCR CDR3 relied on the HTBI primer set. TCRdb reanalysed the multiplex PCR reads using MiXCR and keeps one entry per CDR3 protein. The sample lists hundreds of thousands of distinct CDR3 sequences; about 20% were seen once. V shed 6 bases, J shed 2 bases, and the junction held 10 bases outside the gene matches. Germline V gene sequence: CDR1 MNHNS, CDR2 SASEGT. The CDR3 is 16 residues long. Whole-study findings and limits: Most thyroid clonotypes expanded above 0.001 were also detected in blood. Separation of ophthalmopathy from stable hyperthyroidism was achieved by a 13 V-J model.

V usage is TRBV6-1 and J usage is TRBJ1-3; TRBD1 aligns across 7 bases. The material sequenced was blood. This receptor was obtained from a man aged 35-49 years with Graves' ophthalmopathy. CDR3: CASSLLGQRAGNTIYF. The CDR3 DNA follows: TGTGCCAGCAGCCTCCTGGGACAGAGGGCTGGAAACACCATATATTTT.